This T cell receptor beta chain came from a study of brain metastases from non-small cell lung cancer. Libraries were prepared by immunoSEQ multiplex PCR; TCRdb keeps only in-frame clonotypes and omits some of them. The profile covers fewer than 4,500 clones, with 90% appearing a single time and 2.5% to 4% taken by the ten largest. Study-wide points: In nearly 65% of brain metastases, T-cell clones were expanded compared with matched primary tumors. T-cell infiltration was lower in brain metastases than primaries (P < 0.001).

On this clone itself: Its antigen is as yet unknown.

Germline loops: CDR1 MRHNA, CDR2 SNTAGT. The CDR3 totals 12 residues. The trim removed 6 bases at V and 15 bases at J, leaving 11 bases unmatched. The gene calls are TRBV6-4 and TRBJ2-1; TRBD1 agrees at 7 bases. Specimen: primary lung tumor tissue. The receptor's source is a donor at least 40 years old with non-small cell lung cancer. CDR3 coding DNA: TGTGCCAGCAGCCCCGGGACAGCTACTCTGTTCTTC. This gives the protein CASSPGTATLFF.